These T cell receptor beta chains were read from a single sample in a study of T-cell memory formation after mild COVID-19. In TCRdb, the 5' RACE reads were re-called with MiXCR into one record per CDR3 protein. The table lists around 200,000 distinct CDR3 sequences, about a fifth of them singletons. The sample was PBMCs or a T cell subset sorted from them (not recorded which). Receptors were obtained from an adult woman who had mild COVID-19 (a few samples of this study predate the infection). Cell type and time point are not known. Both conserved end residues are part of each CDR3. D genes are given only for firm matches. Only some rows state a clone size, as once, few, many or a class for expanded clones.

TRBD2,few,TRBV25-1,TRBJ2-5,CASSESRSWGTSSQETQYF,TGTGCCAGCAGTGAATCACGTTCGTGGGGGACTAGTTCACAAGAGACCCAGTACTTC
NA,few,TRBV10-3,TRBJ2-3,CAISFGSLGDTQYF,TGTGCCATCAGTTTTGGGTCACTAGGAGATACGCAGTATTTT
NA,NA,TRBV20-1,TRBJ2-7,CSAGDPTTPLYEQYF,TGCAGTGCTGGGGACCCCACCACTCCCCTCTACGAGCAGTACTTC
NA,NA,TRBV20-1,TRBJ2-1,CSARDMDLYNEQFF,TGCAGTGCTAGAGATATGGACTTGTACAATGAGCAGTTCTTC
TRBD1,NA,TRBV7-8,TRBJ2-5,CASSSSLTGGRETQYF,TGTGCCAGCAGCTCGTCCTTGACAGGGGGCAGAGAGACCCAGTACTTC
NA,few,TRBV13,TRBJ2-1,CASTPQAPGVGYNEQFF,TGTGCCAGCACCCCTCAAGCCCCGGGGGTGGGCTACAATGAGCAGTTCTTC
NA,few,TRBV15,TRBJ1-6,CATSRDISNSPLHF,TGTGCCACCAGCAGAGATATTAGTAATTCACCCCTCCACTTT
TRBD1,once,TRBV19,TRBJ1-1,CASIMGTGLGNTEAFF,TGTGCCAGTATTATGGGGACAGGGCTCGGCAACACTGAAGCTTTCTTT
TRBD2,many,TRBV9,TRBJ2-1,CASSLTSGRVNEQFF,TGTGCCAGCAGCCTTACTAGCGGGAGGGTCAATGAGCAGTTCTTC
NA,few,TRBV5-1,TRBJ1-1,CASSFPVPTGSGRNTEAFF,TGCGCCAGCAGCTTCCCCGTACCTACAGGGTCGGGAAGGAACACTGAAGCTTTCTTT
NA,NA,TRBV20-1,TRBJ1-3,CSARGHNPGNTIYF,TGCAGTGCTAGAGGACACAACCCTGGAAACACCATATATTTT
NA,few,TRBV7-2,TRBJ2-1,CASSRLSREAVNEQFF,TGTGCCAGCAGCCGCCTCAGCAGGGAAGCGGTCAATGAGCAGTTCTTC
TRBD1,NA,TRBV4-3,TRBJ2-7,CASSQELGQGPYEQYF,TGCGCCAGCAGCCAAGAGTTGGGACAGGGTCCCTACGAGCAGTACTTC
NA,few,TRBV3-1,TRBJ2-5,CASSQDQSSQETQYF,TGTGCCAGCAGCCAAGACCAGTCCAGCCAAGAGACCCAGTACTTC
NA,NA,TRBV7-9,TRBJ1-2,CASSPGRNSYGGYTF,TGTGCCAGCAGCCCCGGACGAAACTCGTACGGCGGCTACACCTTC
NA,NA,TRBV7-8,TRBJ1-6,CASSTPRGGVMDSPLHF,TGTGCCAGCAGCACACCACGGGGCGGGGTTATGGATTCACCCCTCCACTTT
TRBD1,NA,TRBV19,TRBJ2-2,CASQSGTGGDGELFF,TGTGCCAGTCAATCCGGGACAGGGGGCGACGGGGAGCTGTTTTTT
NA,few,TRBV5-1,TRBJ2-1,CASSEPGERRYNEQFF,TGCGCCAGCAGTGAACCGGGGGAGCGGAGATACAATGAGCAGTTCTTC
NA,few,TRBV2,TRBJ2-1,CASSDENEQFF,TGTGCCAGCAGTGATGAGAATGAGCAGTTCTTC
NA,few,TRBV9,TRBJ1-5,CASSVDSGNQPQHF,TGTGCCAGCAGCGTAGACAGTGGCAATCAGCCCCAGCATTTT
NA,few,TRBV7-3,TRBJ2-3,CASSYGVTDTQYF,TGTGCCAGCAGCTACGGAGTCACAGATACGCAGTATTTT
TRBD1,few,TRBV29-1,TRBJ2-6,CSVAGLTGTGLTSGANVLTF,TGCAGCGTTGCAGGGTTGACCGGGACAGGGTTAACCTCTGGGGCCAACGTCCTGACTTTC
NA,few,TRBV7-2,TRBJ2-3,CASSRRDSENTDTQYF,TGTGCCAGCAGTCGAAGGGACTCCGAAAACACAGATACGCAGTATTTT
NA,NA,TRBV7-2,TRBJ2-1,CASSSNMWGGYNEQFF,TGTGCCAGCAGCTCGAATATGTGGGGAGGATACAATGAGCAGTTCTTC
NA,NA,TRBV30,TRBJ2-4,CAWSPTLNIQYF,TGTGCCTGGAGCCCCACGCTAAACATTCAGTACTTC
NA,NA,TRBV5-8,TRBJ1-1,CASSWGASEAFF,TGTGCCAGCAGCTGGGGGGCATCTGAAGCTTTCTTT
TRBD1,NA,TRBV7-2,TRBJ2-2,CASSRTGGQNTGELFF,TGTGCCAGCAGCCGTACAGGGGGCCAGAACACCGGGGAGCTGTTTTTT
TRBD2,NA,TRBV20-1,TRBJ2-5,CSARDPGLAGERWETQYF,TGCAGTGCTAGAGACCCCGGACTAGCGGGGGAGAGGTGGGAGACCCAGTACTTC
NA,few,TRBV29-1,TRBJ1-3,CSGRLSGNTIYF,TGCAGCGGCCGGTTATCCGGAAACACCATATATTTT
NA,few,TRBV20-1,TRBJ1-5,CSARESRFLGNQPQHF,TGCAGTGCTAGAGAGTCCCGGTTTCTAGGCAATCAGCCCCAGCATTTT
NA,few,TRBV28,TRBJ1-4,CASSFALRVGEKLFF,TGTGCCAGCAGTTTTGCGCTCAGGGTTGGTGAAAAACTGTTTTTT
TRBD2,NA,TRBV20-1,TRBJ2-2,CSARDPTSGQYTGELFF,TGCAGTGCTAGAGATCCCACTAGCGGTCAGTACACCGGGGAGCTGTTTTTT
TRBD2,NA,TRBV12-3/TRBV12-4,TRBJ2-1,CASTPGLAGVMFF,TGTGCCAGCACCCCGGGACTAGCGGGAGTCATGTTCTTC
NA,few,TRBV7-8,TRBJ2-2,CASLNGELFF,TGTGCCAGCCTCAATGGGGAGCTGTTTTTT
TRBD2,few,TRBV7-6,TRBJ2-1,CASSLSVLAGLEQFF,TGTGCCAGCAGCTTGTCGGTGCTAGCGGGTTTAGAGCAGTTCTTC
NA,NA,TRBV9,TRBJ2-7,CASSSGGDYEQYF,TGTGCCAGCAGCTCCGGTGGCGACTACGAGCAGTACTTC
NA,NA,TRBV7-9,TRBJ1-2,CASSLKSSGRVVYGYTF,TGTGCCAGCAGCTTAAAATCGTCTGGGCGGGTAGTCTATGGCTACACCTTC
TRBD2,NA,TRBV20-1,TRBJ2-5,CSARDLGLGVAETQYF,TGCAGTGCTAGAGACCTGGGACTAGGGGTGGCAGAGACCCAGTACTTC
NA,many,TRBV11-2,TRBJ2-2,CASSFLSGNTGELFF,TGTGCCAGCAGCTTTCTGTCTGGGAACACCGGGGAGCTGTTTTTT
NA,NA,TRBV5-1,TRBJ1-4,CASSLSGAANEKLFF,TGCGCCAGCAGCTTGTCAGGGGCGGCTAATGAAAAACTGTTTTTT
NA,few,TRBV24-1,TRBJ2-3,CATSDHTGIPQYF,TGTGCCACCAGTGATCATACAGGGATTCCGCAGTATTTT
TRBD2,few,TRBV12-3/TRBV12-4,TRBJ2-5,CASRSGVQETQYF,TGTGCCAGCAGGAGCGGGGTCCAAGAGACCCAGTACTTC
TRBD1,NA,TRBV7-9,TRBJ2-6,CASSLGDRGLSGANVLTF,TGTGCCAGCAGCTTAGGCGACAGGGGATTGTCTGGGGCCAACGTCCTGACTTTC
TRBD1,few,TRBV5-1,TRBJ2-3,CASSPTPRTGFTDTQYF,TGCGCCAGCAGCCCGACTCCCAGGACAGGGTTCACAGATACGCAGTATTTT
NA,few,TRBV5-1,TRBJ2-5,CASSLGLAALTGETQYF,TGCGCCAGCAGCTTGGGGCTAGCGGCCTTGACAGGGGAGACCCAGTACTTC
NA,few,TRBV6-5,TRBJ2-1,CASSLSSGMENEQFF,TGTGCCAGCAGCCTAAGTTCCGGCATGGAGAATGAGCAGTTCTTC
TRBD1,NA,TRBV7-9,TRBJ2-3,CASSSQQGGTDTQYF,TGTGCCAGCAGCTCCCAACAGGGGGGCACAGATACGCAGTATTTT
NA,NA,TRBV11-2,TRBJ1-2,CASSHGGADYGYTF,TGTGCCAGCAGCCACGGGGGAGCTGACTATGGCTACACCTTC
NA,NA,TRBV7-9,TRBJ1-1,CASSLAGGPNTEAFF,TGTGCCAGCAGCTTAGCGGGGGGACCGAACACTGAAGCTTTCTTT
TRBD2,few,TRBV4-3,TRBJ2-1,CASSHDLAGYSYNEQFF,TGCGCCAGCAGCCATGACCTAGCGGGCTACTCCTACAATGAGCAGTTCTTC
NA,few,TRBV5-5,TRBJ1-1,CASSLVATNTEAFF,TGTGCCAGCAGCTTGGTAGCGACGAACACTGAAGCTTTCTTT
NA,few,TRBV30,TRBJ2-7,CAWSDGLSGSYEQYF,TGTGCCTGGAGTGATGGGCTCTCTGGGTCGTACGAGCAGTACTTC
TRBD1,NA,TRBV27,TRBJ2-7,CASTTWTGTSYEQYF,TGTGCCAGCACAACTTGGACAGGAACCTCCTACGAGCAGTACTTC
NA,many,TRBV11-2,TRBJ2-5,CASSQGLEMRTQYF,TGTGCCAGCAGCCAGGGATTGGAGATGAGGACCCAGTACTTC